The TCR beta chain under discussion was sequenced for a study of T cell repertoires in cytomegalovirus infection. For the study at large: The study used recently identified HLA-C-restricted and well-studied HLA-B-restricted CMV epitopes. Matching HLA type and CMV infection were both indicated by public TCR beta signatures. Findings and caveats of the study: HLA-C-restricted CMV-specific TCR beta clonotypes prevailed in the ex vivo response. Of the TCR beta families, the public ones yielded a cumulative frequency that identified carriers of CMV plus the relevant HLA.

Germline lookup yields CDR1 DFQATT and CDR2 SNEGSKA (reference sequence). V lost 0 bases, J lost 14 bases, and 10 bases stayed unmatched. There are 13 residues in the CDR3. TCRdb re-analysed the reads in MiXCR, keeping a single row per CDR3 protein. The sample has under 850,000 distinct CDR3 sequences; 30% to 35% are singletons. Note on this clonotype: Its antigen is unknown.

The sequenced sample was cultured PBMCs, obtained from culture after CMV antigen stimulation. The chain employs TRBV20-1 and TRBJ2-1; TRBD1 aligns across 7 bases. The sequence was obtained from a human donor in good health (CMV status not recorded). Some clones in this sample may be carry-over from other donors' samples. CDR3 bases: TGCAGTGCTAGAGATCAGAGCCAGGGGGAGAAGTTCTTC. Residues: CSARDQSQGEKFF.